The 32 T cell receptor beta chains presented below share a single source sample, sequenced in a study of CD8 T cells in ankylosing spondylitis. TCRdb processed the 5' RACE reads anew with MiXCR; each CDR3 protein has one entry. Of about 210,000 distinct CDR3 sequences in the sample, around 8% were seen once. Sequenced sample: blood, either unsorted or a sorted T cell fraction (not recorded which). The receptors were sampled from a female donor with ankylosing spondylitis or in good health (not recorded which).

This rearrangement joins TRBV7-2 to TRBJ2-7, with no clear D. V was trimmed by 5 bases and J by 2 bases, leaving 13 bases between them. There are 14 residues in the CDR3. Germline-derived CDR1 and CDR2 are SGHTA and FQGNSA. The CDR3 loop reads CASSDRLNAYEQYF. CDR3 coding DNA: TGTGCCAGCAGCGATCGCCTTAATGCCTACGAGCAGTACTTC.

This clonotype has a count of ten or more. The V and J genes are TRBV12-3 or TRBV12-4 and TRBJ1-5; 9 bases are shared with TRBD1. V shed 5 bases and J 4 bases; nucleotides not matched to a gene: 6. The length of the CDR3 is 15 residues. CDR3 loop: CASSPRDRANQPQHF. The CDR3, as DNA: TGTGCCAGCAGTCCTAGGGACAGGGCGAATCAGCCCCAGCATTTT.

The chain employs TRBV12-3 or TRBV12-4 and TRBJ2-3; TRBD2 aligns across 8 bases. Trimming took 4 bases from V and 6 from J; bases not matched to a gene: 12. The CDR3 has 16 residues. The CDR3 sequence is CASSSEETGGVDTQYF. The DNA for the CDR3 is TGTGCCAGCAGTTCCGAGGAAACGGGGGGGGTCGATACGCAGTATTTT.

This clonotype was seen repeatedly, ten times or more. The chain combines TRBV20-1 with TRBJ2-3; TRBD2 matches 10 bases. Trimming cost V 1 base and J 3 bases; bases outside gene matches: 4. The V gene's germline CDR1 is DFQATT and CDR2 SNEGSKA (reference sequence). This CDR3 spans 15 amino acids. CDR3 sequence reads: CSARGGAGGTDTQYF. CDR3 nucleotides: TGCAGTGCTAGAGGGGGAGCGGGAGGGACAGATACGCAGTATTTT.

The sample holds many counts of this clonotype. The chain joins TRBV4-3 to TRBJ2-1; the D is unclear. This CDR3 spans 16 amino acids. Germline V gene data show CDR1 as LGHNA and CDR2 as YSLEER. Trimming cost V 1 base and J 9 bases, with 19 bases left between them. CDR3 nucleotide sequence: TGCGCCAGCAGCCAAGCCTTATTGCGTTCAAACGGTGAGCAGTTCTTC. It specifies CASSQALLRSNGEQFF.

The gene calls are TRBV6-2 or TRBV6-3 and TRBJ2-1; TRBD2 matches at 9 bases. The germline gives CDR1 MNHEY, CDR2 SVGEGT. Losses at the gene ends were 4 bases for V and 6 bases for J; bases not matched to a gene: 1. This CDR3 has 13 residues. The DNA for the CDR3 is TGTGCCAGCAGTTCAGCGGGGGGCAATGAGCAGTTCTTC. It translates to CASSSAGGNEQFF.

In this sample, this clonotype turned up a few times. The J gene is TRBJ1-6, the V gene TRBV5-6, with D possibly matching TRBD1 (6 bases). V lost 0 bases and J 9 bases, leaving 13 bases between the germline ends. Per germline, CDR1 SGHDT and CDR2 YYEEEE. This CDR3 has 15 amino acids. DNA of the CDR3: TGTGCCAGCAGCTTGGGGGACATTAGGAGTTCACCCCTCCACTTT. This encodes CASSLGDIRSSPLHF.

This clonotype was picked up many times. The genes are TRBV4-2 and TRBJ2-2; D is undetermined. The CDR3 runs 15 residues. Germline V CDR1 and CDR2: LGHNA, YNFKEQ. Trimming removed 4 bases at V and 5 bases at J, with 14 bases between. The CDR3 loop reads CASSPEKGRTGELFF. CDR3 coding DNA: TGTGCCAGCAGCCCCGAGAAAGGGCGGACCGGGGAGCTGTTTTTT.

A note on this clonotype: One base away lies a much larger clone, so this may be a sequencing read error. The gene calls are TRBV14 and TRBJ1-2; maybe TRBD1 (5 bases). This CDR3 is 13 amino acids long. CDR1 and CDR2 (germline): SGHDN, FVKESK. Trimming stripped 4 bases from V and 7 bases from J, with 13 bases between. The CDR3 reads CASSPLQDAGYTF. The CDR3 nucleotides are TGTGCCAGCAGCCCTTTACAGGATGCTGGCTACACCTTC.

J is TRBJ2-5 and V is TRBV2, with D tentatively TRBD2 (5 bases). From germline, CDR1 is SNHLY and CDR2 FYNNEI. V was clipped by 0 bases and J by 3 bases, with 11 bases between them. CDR3 length: 15 amino acids. CDR3 sequence: CASSEARRVKETQYF. As DNA, the CDR3 is TGTGCCAGCAGTGAAGCGCGGCGGGTAAAAGAGACCCAGTACTTC.

The sample holds many counts of this clonotype. The chain couples TRBV14 to TRBJ2-7; a weak D match, TRBD2 (5 bases). Per germline, CDR1 SGHDN and CDR2 FVKESK. The V end lost 0 bases, the J end lost 6 bases, and 15 bases lay between the germline ends. This CDR3 comprises 15 residues. The chain's CDR3 is CASSQDFGVWGEQYF. The CDR3 DNA reads as TGTGCCAGCAGCCAAGATTTCGGGGTCTGGGGCGAGCAGTACTTC. Variable domain in full (rest from reference TRBV14 and TRBJ2-7): EAGVTQFPSHSVIEKGQTVTLRCDPISGHDNLYWYRRVMGKEIKFLLHFVKESKQDESGMPNNRFLAERTGGTYSTLKVQPAELEDSGVYFCASSQDFGVWGEQYFGPGTRLTVT.

The sample holds a few counts of this clonotype. This chain uses TRBV12-3 or TRBV12-4 with TRBJ1-4, with D unresolved. V lost 7 bases to trimming and J lost 8 bases, with 11 bases between them. The CDR3 is 12 amino acids. The CDR3 DNA reads as TGTGCCAGCACCTCCACGGAGGAAAAACTGTTTTTT. Its protein is CASTSTEEKLFF.

This clonotype was seen ten or more times. V gene TRBV20-1 combines with J gene TRBJ2-1; tentatively, D is TRBD2 (5 bases). Between the trimmed V and J ends, which lost 3 bases and 9 bases, there was a span of 18 bases. CDR1 DFQATT and CDR2 SNEGSKA come from the germline V gene (reference sequence). CDR3 length: 14 residues. This CDR3 reads CSASRSSPPVEQFF. CDR3 nucleotide sequence: TGCAGTGCTAGTAGGTCTAGCCCTCCTGTTGAGCAGTTCTTC.

This clonotype has at least ten counts. The V call is TRBV11-2, the J call TRBJ2-3; D may correspond to TRBD1 or TRBD2 (5 bases each). There are 15 residues in the CDR3. CDR1 and CDR2 from the germline V gene are SGHAT and FQNNGV. Between the trimmed V and J ends, which lost 1 base and 1 base, there was a span of 9 bases. The CDR3 nucleotides read TGTGCCAGCAGCTTAGGCGTGGGGGGCACAGATACGCAGTATTTT. Translating gives CASSLGVGGTDTQYF.

The chain has TRBV10-3 and TRBJ1-1; 11 nucleotides align to TRBD1. This CDR3 region has 15 residues. The germline V gene encodes CDR1 ENHRY and CDR2 SYGVKD. V shed 2 bases, J shed 4 bases, and the junction held 3 bases outside the gene matches. As DNA, the CDR3 is TGTGCCATCAGTGAGACGGGGACAGGGGGCACTGAAGCTTTCTTT. Its translation: CAISETGTGGTEAFF.

This clonotype was seen at least ten times. This sequence joins TRBV10-1 and TRBJ2-1; 8 nucleotides agree with TRBD1. The CDR3 sequence is 14 residues long. J was trimmed by 6 bases and V by 5 bases; bases with no gene match: 6. The germline gives CDR1 WNHNN, CDR2 SYGVQD (reference sequence). The CDR3 DNA is TGCGCCAGCAGTACGGGACAGGTAATCAATGAGCAGTTCTTC. Translating gives CASSTGQVINEQFF.

The gene calls are TRBV10-3 and TRBJ1-3; the D is unclear. Germline V lookup: CDR1 ENHRY, CDR2 SYGVKD. The CDR3 contains 16 residues. Deletions cut 2 bases from V and 0 bases from J, with 11 bases between. CDR3 DNA: TGTGCCATCAGTGAGACCCCGGCGCGCTCTGGAAACACCATATATTTT. This translates into CAISETPARSGNTIYF.

There are many counts of this clonotype. The V and J genes are TRBV20-1 and TRBJ1-4; D uncertain. The V end lost 1 base, the J end lost 3 bases, and 12 bases lay between the germline ends. Germline CDR1 and CDR2: DFQATT and SNEGSKA (reference sequence). CDR3 size: 15 residues. CDR3 nucleotide sequence: TGCAGTGCTAGAGTATCAGGAGTTGCTAATGAAAAACTGTTTTTT. As protein: CSARVSGVANEKLFF.

This clonotype was counted ten times or more. This chain's CDR3 is CASSFSSTSGSDTQYF. Here the CDR3 DNA reads TGTGCCAGCAGCTTCTCTTCGACTAGCGGCTCGGATACGCAGTATTTT. The chain is built from TRBV7-8 and TRBJ2-3; 9 bases line up with TRBD2. The J segment lost 6 bases and the V segment lost 3 bases, leaving 10 bases of the junction unmatched. Germline V gene lookup returns CDR1 SGHVS and CDR2 FQNEAQ. The CDR3 consists of 16 residues.

Many counts were recorded for this clonotype. The rearrangement uses TRBV7-9 and TRBJ2-1; 7 bases agree with TRBD1. Germline V CDR1 and CDR2: SEHNR, FQNEAQ (reference sequence). This CDR3 comprises 13 residues. V gave up 3 bases and J gave up 9 bases; unmatched junction bases: 5. The CDR3: CASSFTGDGEQFF. The CDR3, as DNA: TGTGCCAGCAGCTTTACAGGGGATGGTGAGCAGTTCTTC.

This clonotype has at least ten counts. This chain joins TRBV20-1 and TRBJ2-7, with D unresolved. The CDR3 contains 12 residues. V lost 1 base and J 3 bases, leaving 7 bases between the germline ends. Germline V gene sequence: CDR1 DFQATT, CDR2 SNEGSKA (reference sequence). CDR3 in DNA: TGCAGTGCTAGAGGACCATACTACGAGCAGTACTTC. Protein sequence: CSARGPYYEQYF.

This clonotype was seen ten or more times. The chain recombines TRBV7-2 with TRBJ2-6; TRBD2 agrees at 9 bases. The CDR3 extends over 15 amino acids. CDR1 is SGHTA, CDR2 FQGNSA, per germline. V shed 6 bases, J shed 3 bases, and the junction held 3 bases outside the gene matches. This CDR3 reads CASSSGSYGANVLTF. CDR3 nucleotide sequence: TGTGCCAGCAGTAGCGGGAGTTATGGGGCCAACGTCCTGACTTTC.

In its sample, this clonotype was seen many times. The chain joins TRBV4-3 to TRBJ2-2, with D maybe TRBD1 (6 bases). This CDR3 contains 17 residues. The germline V and J ends were trimmed by 2 bases and 1 base, with 14 bases remaining between them. CDR1 is LGHNA and CDR2 is YSLEER in the germline V gene. CDR3 loop: CASSQSGDIVNTGELFF. CDR3 nucleotides: TGCGCCAGCAGCCAATCCGGGGACATCGTGAACACCGGGGAGCTGTTTTTT.

This clonotype has ten or more counts. V gene TRBV7-9 combines with J gene TRBJ2-7; maybe TRBD2 (5 bases). Trimming pared 2 bases from V and 2 bases from J, leaving 10 bases between. Per the germline V gene, CDR1 is SEHNR and CDR2 is FQNEAQ (reference sequence). The CDR3 is made up of 14 amino acids. In DNA form, the CDR3 reads TGTGCCAGCAGCTTATCTAGCAACCCCTACGAGCAGTACTTC. This codes for CASSLSSNPYEQYF.

This clonotype was seen at least ten times. V and J are TRBV5-1 and TRBJ2-1, with D perhaps matching TRBD2 (5 bases). With 3 bases removed from V and 5 bases from J, the gap between germline ends came to 6 bases. This CDR3 is 12 amino acids long. In germline, CDR1 is SGHRS, CDR2 YFSETQ. Here the CDR3 DNA reads TGCGCCAGCAGCTGGGAGCACAATGAGCAGTTCTTC. Translation gives CASSWEHNEQFF.

The table lists this clonotype with many counts. The chain uses TRBV12-3 or TRBV12-4 and TRBJ2-6, with no clear D. The ends were cut back, 6 bases at V and 0 bases at J, with 9 bases in the middle. The CDR3 is made up of 15 amino acids. The CDR3 DNA is TGTGCCAGCAGCCTGAGGTCCTCTGGGGCCAACGTCCTGACTTTC. It translates to CASSLRSSGANVLTF.

The table lists this clonotype with many counts. J is TRBJ2-2 and V is TRBV12-3 or TRBV12-4; a possible D gene is TRBD1 (6 bases). The CDR3 sequence is 12 residues long. Trimming pared 6 bases from V and 9 bases from J, leaving 11 bases between. In nucleotides, the CDR3 is TGTGCCAGCAGCGCCCAGGGGTGGGAGCTGTTTTTT. Translated: CASSAQGWELFF.

This clonotype was counted many times. The rearrangement links TRBV7-2 to TRBJ2-1, with TRBD2 identical over 15 bases. V lost 5 bases and J lost 9; bases outside the gene matches: 5. The CDR3 totals 15 residues. CDR1 and CDR2 from the germline V gene are SGHTA and FQGNSA. CDR3 sequence: CASSRTSGRGVEQFF. The CDR3 nucleotides are TGTGCCAGCAGCCGGACTAGCGGGAGGGGCGTTGAGCAGTTCTTC.

There are many counts of this clonotype. This chain uses TRBV20-1 with TRBJ1-6, with D unresolved. Germline lookup yields CDR1 DFQATT and CDR2 SNEGSKA (reference sequence). The ends were cut back, 5 bases at V and 4 bases at J, with 6 bases in the middle. There are 12 residues in the CDR3. CDR3 coding DNA: TGCAGTGCTCTGGGTTATAATTCACCCCTCCACTTT. This codes for CSALGYNSPLHF.

V and J are TRBV7-2 and TRBJ2-1, with 8 bases lining up with TRBD2. J lost 6 bases, V lost 0 bases, and 7 bases had no gene match. CDR1 and CDR2 (germline): SGHTA, FQGNSA. This CDR3 comprises 16 residues. The CDR3 loop reads CASSLARGAPVNEQFF. CDR3 DNA sequence: TGTGCCAGCAGCTTAGCGCGGGGGGCGCCTGTCAATGAGCAGTTCTTC.

This clonotype was counted ten times or more. The chain couples TRBV7-8 to TRBJ1-5, with 9 bases lining up with TRBD1. The CDR3 has 15 residues. The J segment lost 5 bases and the V segment lost 2 bases, leaving 4 bases of the junction unmatched. Per germline, CDR1 SGHVS and CDR2 FQNEAQ. The CDR3 spells CASSLSGDRDQPQHF. CDR3 in DNA: TGTGCCAGCAGCTTATCTGGGGACAGGGATCAGCCCCAGCATTTT.

This clonotype was detected ten times or more. The chain recombines TRBV7-9 with TRBJ2-1; D uncertain. Germline CDR1 is SEHNR and CDR2 is FQNEAQ (reference sequence). This CDR3 spans 16 amino acids. V dropped 5 bases and J dropped 7 bases, with 21 bases sitting between them. Here the CDR3 DNA reads TGTGCCAGCAGCCCTGACGGAGCTTCACGTCGGAATGAGCAGTTCTTC. This translates into CASSPDGASRRNEQFF.